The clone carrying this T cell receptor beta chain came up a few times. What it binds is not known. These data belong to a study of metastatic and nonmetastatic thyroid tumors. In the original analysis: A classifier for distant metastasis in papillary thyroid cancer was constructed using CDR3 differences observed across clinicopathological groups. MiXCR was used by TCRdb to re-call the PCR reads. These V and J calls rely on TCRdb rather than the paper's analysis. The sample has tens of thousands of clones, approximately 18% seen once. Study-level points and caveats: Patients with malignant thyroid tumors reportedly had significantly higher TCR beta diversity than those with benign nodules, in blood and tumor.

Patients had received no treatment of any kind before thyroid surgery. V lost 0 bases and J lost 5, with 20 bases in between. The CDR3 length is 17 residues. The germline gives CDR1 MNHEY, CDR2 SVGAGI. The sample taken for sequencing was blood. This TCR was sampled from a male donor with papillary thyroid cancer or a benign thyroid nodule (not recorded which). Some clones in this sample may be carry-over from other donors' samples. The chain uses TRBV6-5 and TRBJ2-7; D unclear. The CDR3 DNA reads TGTGCCAGCAGTTACTCTGCTCTGAGCCCAAGTAGCCACGAGCAGTACTTC. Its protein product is CASSYSALSPSSHEQYF.